This T cell receptor beta chain was identified during a study of blood T cell repertoires in COVID-19 (dated by TCRdb to 2018 to 2021). In the study overall: Samples covering the acute and convalescent phases of COVID-19 were provided by collaborators in the United States, Italy and Spain. The repertoires were released in a freely available public database intended as a resource for research on the immune response to SARS-CoV-2. The samples were drawn from two sources: the first 160 participants of the ongoing ImmuneRACE study, and 1,000 to 1,500 subjects contributed by 6 global collaborators. The material from the prospective study consisted of cDNA or gDNA derived from T cells, B-cell-depleted T cells, or PBMCs. HLA class I and class II types, where available, came from metadata supplied by the sample provider rather than from assay-based typing. Deeply sampled blood TCRbeta repertoires from subjects exposed to, actively infected with, or recovered from COVID-19 were included in the dataset. Nearly every sample came with metadata listing a de-identified subject ID, COVID-19 status, age in years and sex.

What the study reported, not specific to this receptor: The quantity of clinical and demographic metadata differed by source and by participant and was supplied without curation.

With regard to this clone: This receptor's antigen is unknown. Within one base of it there is no much larger clone, and no base qualities were kept.

At one collaborating source in Seattle, patients were enrolled during active infection and were followed longitudinally through the course of disease. Collaborating institutions collected whole blood in K2EDTA tubes following their own protocols. For TCRbeta analysis, collaborators shipped samples as frozen whole blood, isolated PBMCs, or DNA extracted from either of those sample types. The immunoSEQ Assay, a bias-controlled multiplex PCR, was used to amplify TCRbeta CDR3 regions from genomic DNA. The source study handled its data this way. The number of nucleated cells in each sample was estimated by amplification of reference gene primers within the assay. To quantify the absolute abundance of each unique TCRbeta CDR3 rearrangement, sequence reads were collapsed and filtered. For each sample, productive Simpson clonality was calculated as the square root of Simpson's diversity index across productive rearrangements. Held by TCRdb, this immuneACCESS table contains in-frame sequences only and omits some clones. Under half of the omission traces to an unresolved V gene where checked; the cause of the rest is unknown. That table is the source of V, J and clone size, and D and trimming were worked out from the DNA. The sample table shows under 350,000 clones, and 85% to 90% are seen once. The ten largest clones add up to less than 2% of the sample.

The CDR3 holds 15 amino acids from the cysteine to the phenylalanine. Only CDR3 DNA is held: 45 bases, read in frame from base 1. From a lookup of the germline V gene, CDR1 and CDR2 are SGHNT and YENEEA. V and J are truncated by 5 bases and 5 bases respectively, leaving an intervening sequence of 18 bases. The TCR sequence derives from a woman aged 25 to 39 with COVID-19, enrolled during active disease. Sequencing was carried out using peripheral blood. Here the chain combines TRBV11-3 and TRBJ1-1; the D region possibly corresponds to TRBD1 (5 bases align). The CDR3 in this case is CASSRPGGEETEAFF. The bases are TGTGCCAGCAGCCGTCCCGGGGGGGAAGAAACTGAAGCTTTCTTT.